These 18 T cell receptor beta chains originate from one sample sequenced in a study of response to subunit inactivated influenza vaccine. One entry per CDR3 protein, called by TCRdb with MiXCR from the RT-PCR reads. The sample carries approximately 250,000 distinct CDR3 sequences, more than 9% recorded once. The material was non-naive T cells sorted from PBMCs, obtained approximately 15 days before vaccination. These receptors all come from a man aged 45-60 years who received an inactivated influenza vaccine.

This clonotype occurred many times. The V and J genes are TRBV20-1 and TRBJ1-1, with 7 bases lining up with TRBD1. After removal of 6 bases from V and 3 bases from J, the junction contained 7 bases not matched to a gene. Germline assignment: CDR1 DFQATT and CDR2 SNEGSKA (reference sequence). This CDR3 contains 13 residues. The chain's CDR3 is CSATDRDYTEAFF. The DNA of the CDR3 is TGCAGTGCAACCGACAGGGACTACACTGAAGCTTTCTTT.

This clonotype was picked up a small number of times. This chain joins TRBV20-1 and TRBJ2-2, with D unresolved. The CDR3 extends over 13 amino acids. In germline, CDR1 is DFQATT, CDR2 SNEGSKA (reference sequence). Between the trimmed V and J ends, which lost 6 bases and 5 bases, there was a span of 13 bases. CDR3 nucleotide sequence: TGCAGTGCCTGCGAGGCGGTTACCGGGGAGCTGTTTTTT. Translating gives CSACEAVTGELFF.

This clonotype was seen ten or more times. This chain links TRBV7-9 with TRBJ2-7, with no clear D. This CDR3 contains 14 residues. Germline V lookup: CDR1 SEHNR, CDR2 FQNEAQ (reference sequence). The germline V and J ends were trimmed by 1 base and 4 bases, with 11 bases remaining between them. The CDR3 nucleotides are TGTGCCAGCAGCTTAGTAACCACATGGTACGAGCAGTACTTC. Translating it yields CASSLVTTWYEQYF.

This clonotype was detected once. This chain links TRBV19 with TRBJ2-6; TRBD1 agrees at 7 bases. The germline V gene has CDR1 LNHDA and CDR2 SQIVND (reference sequence). The V and J ends lost 6 bases and 0 bases, in that order; junction bases with no gene match: 2. The CDR3 length is 15 residues. The CDR3 reads CASRWDSSGANVLTF. For the CDR3, the DNA is TGTGCCAGTAGATGGGACAGCTCTGGGGCCAACGTCCTGACTTTC.

This clonotype is a singleton in its sample. In DNA form, the CDR3 reads TGTGCCATCAGTGAGGGGCGACAGATCTACGAGCAGTACTTC. It encodes CAISEGRQIYEQYF. The chain employs TRBV10-3 and TRBJ2-7, with D perhaps matching TRBD1 (5 bases). Trimming cost V 2 bases and J 3 bases, with 11 bases left between them. CDR3 length equals 14 residues. The germline CDR1 and CDR2 sequences are ENHRY and SYGVKD.

J is TRBJ2-5 and V is TRBV6-5; D is possibly TRBD1 (6 bases). Germline-derived CDR1 and CDR2 are MNHEY and SVGAGI. V was trimmed by 0 bases and J by 2 bases, leaving 13 bases between them. CDR3 length: 16 amino acids. CDR3 nucleotide sequence: TGTGCCAGCAGTTACTCGGCCCGGACAGCACAAGAGACCCAGTACTTC. This translates into CASSYSARTAQETQYF.

This clonotype was counted a few times. The chain couples TRBV7-9 to TRBJ2-1; D gene unclear. Deletions cut 0 bases from V and 7 bases from J, with 10 bases between. This CDR3 is built from 14 residues. Germline loops: CDR1 SEHNR, CDR2 FQNEAQ (reference sequence). CDR3 bases: TGTGCCAGCAGCTTAGCGAAAAGTGGGAATGAGCAGTTCTTC. Its translation is CASSLAKSGNEQFF.

This chain joins TRBV10-3 and TRBJ2-5; D is perhaps TRBD2 (7 bases). The V gene lost 8 bases and the J gene lost 5 bases, with 15 bases spanning the gap. Germline V gives CDR1 ENHRY, CDR2 SYGVKD. This CDR3 spans 13 amino acids. The CDR3: CAISTRGGETQYF. CDR3 coding DNA: TGTGCCATCTCTACTAGGGGGGGGGAGACCCAGTACTTC.

The V call is TRBV29-1, the J call TRBJ2-1; the match to TRBD2 covers 11 bases. The CDR3 is made up of 15 amino acids. Germline CDR1 is SQVTM and CDR2 is ANQGSEA. Trimming at V came to 6 bases and at J to 7 bases, leaving 11 bases not matched to a gene. CDR3 in amino acids: CSVRGSGRAGNEQFF. The CDR3 bases are TGCAGCGTAAGGGGTAGCGGGAGGGCCGGGAATGAGCAGTTCTTC.

This clonotype was detected many times. Here the CDR3 reads CASSHFSGEKLFF. The CDR3 DNA reads TGTGCCAGCAGCCATTTTAGCGGTGAAAAACTGTTTTTT. The chain uses TRBV14 and TRBJ1-4; D is unresolved. Germline V lookup: CDR1 SGHDN, CDR2 FVKESK. Deletions cut 3 bases from V and 7 bases from J, with 9 bases between. This CDR3 is 13 amino acids long.

The chain uses TRBV24-1 and TRBJ2-7, with TRBD2 matching over 8 bases. This CDR3 is built from 14 residues. The germline gives CDR1 KGHDR, CDR2 SFDVKD. Unmatched junction bases numbered 12, after V lost 10 bases and J lost 5 bases. For the CDR3, the DNA is TGTGCCACTTCCCCGGGGCTAGCGGGCGACGAGCAGTACTTC. It encodes CATSPGLAGDEQYF.

This clonotype showed up just a few times. V usage is TRBV20-1 and J usage is TRBJ2-7; 9 bases map to TRBD2. The CDR3 loop spans 15 amino acids. CDR1 and CDR2 from the germline V gene are DFQATT and SNEGSKA (reference sequence). V gave up 0 bases and J gave up 3 bases; unmatched junction bases: 6. The CDR3 reads CSAREPLAGYYEQYF. CDR3 in DNA: TGCAGTGCTAGAGAACCCCTAGCGGGGTACTACGAGCAGTACTTC.

The chain employs TRBV20-1 and TRBJ1-1, with 8 bases aligning to TRBD1. The length of the CDR3 is 14 residues. V was pared by 0 bases and J by 11 bases, with 11 bases of the junction left unmatched. CDR1 and CDR2 (germline): DFQATT, SNEGSKA (reference sequence). CDR3 DNA sequence: TGCAGTGCTAGAGATTCGCAACAGGGGGGGAAGGCTTTCTTT. This translates into CSARDSQQGGKAFF.

This clonotype has at least ten counts. The V call is TRBV28, the J call TRBJ1-5; D unresolved. Germline CDR1 is MDHEN and CDR2 is SYDVKM. V lost 5 bases and J 6 bases, leaving 14 bases between the germline ends. This CDR3 spans 14 amino acids. The CDR3 DNA sequence: TGTGCCAGCAGTCCCCCGGCCCGGGGTCAGCCCCAGCATTTT. It specifies CASSPPARGQPQHF.

This clonotype appeared many times. The CDR3 nucleotides read TGTGCCAGCAGCCCCCGAATCGGGGTAACTTTGGGCATTCAGTACTTC. Translating gives CASSPRIGVTLGIQYF. V gene TRBV3-1 combines with J gene TRBJ2-4; a possible D gene is TRBD2 (5 bases). V was pared by 4 bases and J by 9 bases, with 22 bases between. The CDR3 extends over 16 amino acids. CDR1 is LGHDT, CDR2 YNNKEL, per germline (reference sequence).

There are a few counts of this clonotype. This sequence joins TRBV2 and TRBJ1-1, with D perhaps TRBD1 (6 bases). Germline assignment: CDR1 SNHLY and CDR2 FYNNEI. This CDR3 has 15 amino acids. The V gene lost 1 base and the J gene lost 4 bases, with 13 bases spanning the gap. This chain's CDR3 is CASSEGLGGATEAFF. CDR3 in DNA: TGTGCCAGCAGTGAAGGACTAGGGGGGGCCACTGAAGCTTTCTTT.

This clonotype was picked up many times. The V and J genes are TRBV2 and TRBJ1-5, with D hard to call. Trimming took off 7 bases at V and 5 bases at J, with 12 bases between the two ends. The CDR3 sequence is 13 residues long. Per germline, CDR1 SNHLY and CDR2 FYNNEI. CDR3 sequence reads: CASTYSEYQPQHF. For the CDR3, the DNA is TGTGCCAGCACTTACAGCGAGTATCAGCCCCAGCATTTT.

This clonotype was seen repeatedly, ten times or more. V and J are TRBV7-2 and TRBJ1-2; the D gene is possibly TRBD1 (5 bases). The CDR3 covers 15 residues. V lost 1 base and J lost 4, with 13 bases in between. Germline loops: CDR1 SGHTA, CDR2 FQGNSA. As DNA, the CDR3 is TGTGCCAGCAGCTTAGGTGGGGCAGGGACCTATGGCTACACCTTC. The encoded protein is CASSLGGAGTYGYTF. Variable domain in full (rest from reference TRBV7-2 and TRBJ1-2): GAGVSQSPSNKVTEKGKDVELRCDPISGHTALYWYRQSLGQGLEFLIYFQGNSAPDKSGLPSDRFSAERTGGSVSTLTIQRTQQEDSAVYLCASSLGGAGTYGYTFGSGTRLTVV.